This T cell receptor beta chain was profiled in a study of CD8 T cells in Susac syndrome. In the study overall: Patients with Susac syndrome, at blood draw, were therapy-naive, on corticosteroids, or on intravenous immunoglobulin alone.

After extraction with the RNeasy kit, about 0.45 to 1 ug of the RNA was reverse transcribed using random hexamers. TCRdb ran MiXCR on the immunoSEQ multiplex PCR reads and lists one entry per CDR3 protein. This sample has about 190,000 distinct CDR3 sequences, with roughly nine tenths found just once. Trimming pared 7 bases from V and 4 bases from J, leaving 10 bases between. Germline V gene data show CDR1 as MNHEY and CDR2 as SVGAGI. CDR3 length equals 12 residues. This clonotype was sampled from a human donor with Susac syndrome. The V gene is TRBV6-5, the J gene TRBJ2-5; a possible D gene is TRBD1 (6 bases). Material for sequencing was CD4+ T cells from PBMCs. The CDR3 reads CASNRDPETQYF. In nucleotides, the CDR3 is TGTGCCAGCAACAGGGACCCAGAGACCCAGTACTTC.